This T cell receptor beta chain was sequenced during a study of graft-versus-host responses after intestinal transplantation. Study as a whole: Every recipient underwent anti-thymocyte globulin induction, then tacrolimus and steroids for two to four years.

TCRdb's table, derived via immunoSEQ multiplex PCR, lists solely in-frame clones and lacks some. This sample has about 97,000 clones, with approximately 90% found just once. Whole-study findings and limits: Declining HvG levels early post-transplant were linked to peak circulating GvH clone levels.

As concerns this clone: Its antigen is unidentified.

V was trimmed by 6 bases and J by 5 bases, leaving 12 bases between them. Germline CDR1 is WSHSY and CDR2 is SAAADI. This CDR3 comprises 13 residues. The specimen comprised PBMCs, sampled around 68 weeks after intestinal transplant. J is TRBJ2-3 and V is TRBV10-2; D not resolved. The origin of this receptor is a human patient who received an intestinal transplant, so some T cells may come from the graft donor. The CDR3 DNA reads TGCGCCAGCAGCCGGGCCGACCTAGATACGCAGTATTTT. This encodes CASSRADLDTQYF.